A selection of T cell receptor beta chains follows, all from one sample in a study of shared clonotypes between healthy human individuals. Only in-frame clones appear in the TCRdb table, and some are missing; sequencing was by immunoSEQ multiplex PCR. Of about 2.4 million clones listed, roughly 93% are singletons. The sequencing input was naive CD4+ T cells from PBMCs. The source of these receptors is a man between 18 and 35 years old in good health. Some clones in this sample may be carry-over from other donors' samples. The CDR3 runs from the conserved cysteine through the conserved F or W. The D gene is left open where the match is weak. A row's size may be missing; if present it is once, few, many or a size class.

CDR3: CASSPRTSGSLETQYF
DNA: TGCGCCAGCAGCCCCCGGACTAGCGGGAGTTTGGAGACCCAGTACTTC
J: TRBJ2-5
D: TRBD2
size: .
V: TRBV5-1

CDR3: CASSGGPGQANTEAFF
DNA: TGTGCCAGTAGTGGTGGTCCGGGGCAGGCAAACACTGAAGCTTTCTTT
J: TRBJ1-1
D: .
size: .
V: TRBV19

CDR3: CASSGREGTRNPYEQYF
DNA: TGTGCCAGCAGCGGGCGTGAGGGAACCCGAAACCCCTACGAGCAGTACTTC
J: TRBJ2-7
D: .
size: .
V: TRBV9

CDR3: CASSSLRQGREAFF
DNA: TGTGCCAGCAGTTCCCTACGACAGGGGCGAGAAGCTTTCTTT
J: TRBJ1-1
D: TRBD1
size: .
V: TRBV28

CDR3: CASSFAGAGNTIYF
DNA: TGTGCCAGCAGCTTTGCAGGGGCTGGAAACACCATATATTTT
J: TRBJ1-3
D: .
size: .
V: TRBV5-4

CDR3: CASSYRGPGELFF
DNA: TGTGCCAGCTCCTACAGGGGACCCGGGGAGCTGTTTTTT
J: TRBJ2-2
D: TRBD1
size: .
V: TRBV2

CDR3: CASSERTGSSYNEQFF
DNA: TGTGCCAGCAGTGAGAGGACAGGGAGCTCCTACAATGAGCAGTTCTTC
J: TRBJ2-1
D: TRBD1
size: .
V: TRBV28

CDR3: CASSLGGVDTQYF
DNA: TGTGCCAGCAGCTTAGGGGGGGTGGATACGCAGTATTTT
J: TRBJ2-3
D: .
size: once
V: TRBV11-2

CDR3: CASSPTIGYGYTF
DNA: TGTGCCAGCAGCCCTACCATAGGCTATGGCTACACCTTC
J: TRBJ1-2
D: .
size: .
V: TRBV7-6

CDR3: CATGTGSSNQPQHF
DNA: TGTGCCACCGGGACAGGGTCAAGCAATCAGCCCCAGCATTTT
J: TRBJ1-5
D: TRBD1
size: once
V: TRBV28

CDR3: CASSPQLNTRPAQYF
DNA: TGTGCCAGCTCACCCCAGTTGAATACCAGACCGGCCCAGTACTTC
J: TRBJ2-5
D: .
size: .
V: TRBV18

CDR3: CASSLGQGDVGGYTF
DNA: TGTGCCAGCAGCTTAGGGCAGGGAGATGTGGGCGGCTACACCTTC
J: TRBJ1-2
D: .
size: .
V: TRBV7-9

CDR3: CASSFPPGELFF
DNA: TGCGCCAGCAGCTTCCCCCCCGGGGAGCTGTTTTTT
J: TRBJ2-2
D: .
size: once
V: TRBV5-1

CDR3: CASSALRDYYEQYF
DNA: TGTGCCAGCAGCGCGCTCCGGGACTACTACGAGCAGTACTTC
J: TRBJ2-7
D: TRBD2
size: .
V: TRBV11-2

CDR3: CASRTGTNNEQFF
DNA: TGCGCCAGTCGGACAGGGACTAACAATGAGCAGTTCTTC
J: TRBJ2-1
D: .
size: .
V: TRBV5-1

CDR3: CASSSREDRGVTGELFF
DNA: TGCGCCAGCAGCTCCCGGGAGGACAGGGGAGTTACCGGGGAGCTGTTTTTT
J: TRBJ2-2
D: TRBD1
size: once
V: TRBV5-1

CDR3: CASRWAGGPYEQYF
DNA: TGTGCCAGCAGGTGGGCGGGAGGTCCCTACGAGCAGTACTTC
J: TRBJ2-7
D: TRBD2
size: .
V: TRBV6-5

CDR3: CASSDRANTEAFF
DNA: TGTGCCAGCTCAGACAGGGCGAACACTGAAGCTTTCTTT
J: TRBJ1-1
D: TRBD1
size: .
V: TRBV18

CDR3: CASRDPQQPQHF
DNA: TGTGCCAGCAGGGACCCCCAGCAGCCCCAGCATTTT
J: TRBJ1-5
D: .
size: .
V: TRBV28

CDR3: CASSTGANYGYTF
DNA: TGTGCCAGCAGCACCGGGGCTAACTATGGCTACACCTTC
J: TRBJ1-2
D: .
size: .
V: TRBV14

CDR3: CASRATSGELFF
DNA: TGTGCCAGCAGGGCAACATCCGGGGAGCTGTTTTTT
J: TRBJ2-2
D: .
size: .
V: TRBV2

CDR3: CASSIAGTLYYNEQFF
DNA: TGTGCCAGCAGCATAGCAGGGACCCTATACTACAATGAGCAGTTCTTC
J: TRBJ2-1
D: .
size: .
V: TRBV7-3

CDR3: CASSRFGGSLYQETQYF
DNA: TGCGCCAGCAGCCGATTTGGGGGGAGTCTATACCAAGAGACCCAGTACTTC
J: TRBJ2-5
D: .
size: .
V: TRBV5-1

CDR3: CASSLRDRGLYEQYF
DNA: TGTGCCAGCAGCCTGAGGGACAGGGGGCTCTACGAGCAGTACTTC
J: TRBJ2-7
D: TRBD1
size: .
V: TRBV9

CDR3: CASSSSTRTGGYTF
DNA: TGCGCCAGCAGCTCGTCCACACGGACAGGCGGCTACACCTTC
J: TRBJ1-2
D: TRBD1
size: .
V: TRBV5-1

CDR3: CASSLDIARTDTQYF
DNA: TGTGCCAGCAGCTTAGATATTGCACGCACAGATACGCAGTATTTT
J: TRBJ2-3
D: .
size: .
V: TRBV7-8

CDR3: CATPERVYEQYF
DNA: TGTGCCACTCCCGAACGGGTTTACGAGCAGTACTTC
J: TRBJ2-7
D: .
size: .
V: TRBV6-6

CDR3: CASSPMPGTSGSEQYF
DNA: TGTGCCAGCAGCCCTATGCCTGGGACTAGCGGGAGCGAGCAGTACTTC
J: TRBJ2-7
D: TRBD2
size: .
V: TRBV7-2

CDR3: CASSQPGLGKGTQYF
DNA: TGTGCCAGCAGTCAACCGGGACTAGGGAAAGGGACCCAGTACTTC
J: TRBJ2-5
D: TRBD2
size: .
V: TRBV28